These T cell receptor beta chains were read from a single sample in a study of regulatory T cells in long-lasting Graves disease. MiXCR, applied by TCRdb to the multiplex PCR reads, yields one record per CDR3 protein. This sample has about 400,000 distinct CDR3 sequences, with under 25% found just once. Sequenced here: peripheral blood mononuclear cells (PBMCs), sampled when the disease was refractory, from a patient treated with antithyroid drugs. The receptors come from a female donor with Graves disease. Each CDR3 is given with its conserved first and last residue. The order of the fields is D gene, V gene, J gene, clone size, CDR3 DNA, CDR3 protein. D genes are given only for firm matches. A clone size is listed for some rows: how often the clone was seen (once, few, many), or a class if it is expanded.

TRBD1	TRBV20-1	TRBJ1-1	many	TGCAGTGCTAGTCGGGACAGCCTGAACACTGAAGCTTTCTTT	CSASRDSLNTEAFF
-	TRBV20-1	TRBJ2-7	many	TGCAGTGCTAGAGCGGGAGTAGCCGAGCAGTACTTC	CSARAGVAEQYF
-	TRBV10-3	TRBJ1-3	few	TGTGCCATCAGTGAGTCAGGGTGGACCATATATTTT	CAISESGWTIYF
-	TRBV19	TRBJ1-5	-	TGTGCCAGTAGTGCGGACGGCAATCAGCCCCAGCATTTT	CASSADGNQPQHF
-	TRBV11-2	TRBJ2-4	few	TGTGCCAGCAGCTTAGGAACAGTAGCCAAAAACATTCAGTACTTC	CASSLGTVAKNIQYF
TRBD1	TRBV28	TRBJ2-7	many	TGTGCCAGCAGTCCGTACGCCGGGACAGGCGGCTACGAGCAGTACTTC	CASSPYAGTGGYEQYF
-	TRBV6-1	TRBJ2-5	-	TGTGCCAGCGGTAGGGGCAGGGGTAGTTCGGAGACCCAGTACTTC	CASGRGRGSSETQYF
TRBD1	TRBV6-1	TRBJ2-7	many	TGTGCCAGCAGCCCAATGGACAGGGTGGGCTACGAGCAGTACTTC	CASSPMDRVGYEQYF
-	TRBV7-3	TRBJ1-3	few	TGTGCCAGCAGCTCTGACGCGTCTGGAAACACCATATATTTT	CASSSDASGNTIYF
TRBD1	TRBV6-1	TRBJ2-5	many	TGTGCCAGCAGCCCCGCCGGGACAGGGATAGAGACCCAGTACTTC	CASSPAGTGIETQYF
TRBD2	TRBV2	TRBJ2-7	few	TGTGCCAGCAGTGACCCAACTAAAAAGACTAGCGGCTCCTACGAGCAGTACTTC	CASSDPTKKTSGSYEQYF
-	TRBV7-3	TRBJ2-7	-	TGTGCCAGCAGCTTAAGTCGGGCCAGTTCCTACGAGCAGTACTTC	CASSLSRASSYEQYF
TRBD1	TRBV6-5	TRBJ1-2	many	TGTGCCAGCAGTTTAACCGGGACAGGTCTCTCTGGCTACACCTTC	CASSLTGTGLSGYTF
-	TRBV7-2	TRBJ2-7	few	TGTGCCAGCAGCTCGGGATTTACCTACGAGCAGTACTTC	CASSSGFTYEQYF
-	TRBV4-1	TRBJ2-7	-	TGCGCCAGCAGCCCTTCCGGGACTCCATACTCCTACGAGCAGTACTTC	CASSPSGTPYSYEQYF
-	TRBV11-2	TRBJ2-5	many	TGTGCCAGCAGCCGGAGCTCTTCGGGGAGTTCTCAAGAGACCCAGTACTTC	CASSRSSSGSSQETQYF
TRBD1	TRBV19	TRBJ1-5	-	TGTGCCACCCAAAGGACAGGAAATCAGCCCCAGCATTTT	CATQRTGNQPQHF
TRBD1	TRBV7-2	TRBJ2-5	-	TGTGCCAGCGGGACAGGGTCTCGGGAGACCCAGTACTTC	CASGTGSRETQYF
-	TRBV7-9	TRBJ2-1	-	TGTGCCAGCGCCGATTTTGGGGAGCAGTTCTTC	CASADFGEQFF
-	TRBV2	TRBJ2-5	many	TGTGCCAGCAGTGAAGATGCGACAGACCTCCGGGAGACCCAGTACTTC	CASSEDATDLRETQYF
-	TRBV6-5	TRBJ2-7	many	TGTGCCAGCAGTTTACAGACAGTGGAAGAGCAGTACTTC	CASSLQTVEEQYF
TRBD2	TRBV29-1	TRBJ2-7	-	TGCAGCGTTGTCGGGGGGGTAGACTACGAGCAGTACTTC	CSVVGGVDYEQYF
TRBD1	TRBV2	TRBJ1-1	many	TGTGCCAGCAGTGACCTGGGACAGGGGCCCACTGAAGCTTTCTTT	CASSDLGQGPTEAFF
TRBD1	TRBV6-2/TRBV6-3	TRBJ2-5	many	TGTGCCAGCAGATATCACATACCGACAGGGGCAGAGACCCAGTACTTC	CASRYHIPTGAETQYF
TRBD2	TRBV30	TRBJ2-2	-	TGTGCCTGGAGTAGGGCGGGAGTTGCGAACACCGGGGAGCTGTTTTTT	CAWSRAGVANTGELFF
TRBD2	TRBV18	TRBJ2-7	-	TGTGCCAGCTCAGGTGGACTAGCGGAGTCCTACGAGCAGTACTTC	CASSGGLAESYEQYF
TRBD1	TRBV2	TRBJ1-2	many	TGTGCCAGCAGTACCAGGACAGGAAACTATGGCTACACCTTC	CASSTRTGNYGYTF
-	TRBV5-5	TRBJ1-5	-	TGTGCCAGCAGCTTGTCCTTAGGAGGGGCCTACAATCAGCCCCAGCATTTT	CASSLSLGGAYNQPQHF
-	TRBV6-2/TRBV6-3	TRBJ2-7	many	TGTGCCAGCAGTTACTTAAGAACATACGAGCAGTACTTC	CASSYLRTYEQYF
TRBD2	TRBV28	TRBJ2-7	few	TGTGCCAGCAGGACTAGCGGGAGTTGGGAGCAGTACTTC	CASRTSGSWEQYF
TRBD1	TRBV30	TRBJ2-5	many	TGTGCCTGGAGGCAGGGGGCCGGAGAGACCCAGTACTTC	CAWRQGAGETQYF
-	TRBV20-1	TRBJ2-6	many	TGCAGTGCTAACCCCAAACAGGGGGCCAACGTCCTGACTTTC	CSANPKQGANVLTF
TRBD1	TRBV13	TRBJ1-1	few	TGTGCCAGCAGCTATCGGACAGGGACGAACACTGAAGCTTTCTTT	CASSYRTGTNTEAFF
-	TRBV18	TRBJ2-7	many	TGTGCCAGCTCACCGGGGATAGCTTACGAGCAGTACTTC	CASSPGIAYEQYF
-	TRBV29-1	TRBJ1-2	many	TGCAGCGCATCACATCAAGGGTTCCCCTCTGGCTACACCTTC	CSASHQGFPSGYTF
TRBD2	TRBV20-1	TRBJ2-4	-	TGCAGTGCCCCCAAGACTAGCGGGAGGGCGGGAAACATTCAGTACTTC	CSAPKTSGRAGNIQYF
-	TRBV28	TRBJ1-1	many	TGTGCCAGCAGCATCAGCGACGAGTCCACTGAAGCTTTCTTT	CASSISDESTEAFF
TRBD2	TRBV29-1	TRBJ2-7	-	TGCAGCGTTGAGGTGCTAGCGGGAGGGAGGGACCGACAGTACTTC	CSVEVLAGGRDRQYF
-	TRBV12-3/TRBV12-4	TRBJ2-7	few	TGTGCCAGCAGTGTCGGGGGCCCAGCCACTGTCTACGAGCAGTACTTC	CASSVGGPATVYEQYF
-	TRBV28	TRBJ1-3	-	TGTGCCAGCAGGCAACAGGGCTCTGGAAACACCATATATTTT	CASRQQGSGNTIYF
-	TRBV29-1	TRBJ1-1	many	TGCAGCGTTGAAGAAGTCACAGTACCTGAAGCTTTCTTT	CSVEEVTVPEAFF
TRBD2	TRBV4-2	TRBJ2-7	-	TGTGCCAGCAGCCAAGATGATACTAGCGGGAGTCGGGACGAGCAGTACTTC	CASSQDDTSGSRDEQYF
TRBD2	TRBV7-2	TRBJ2-7	many	TGTGCCAGCAGCCCGCACCGACTAGCGGGAGGGCCCTCCCCCTACGAGCAGTACTTC	CASSPHRLAGGPSPYEQYF
-	TRBV28	TRBJ2-5	many	TGTGCCAGCAGTTTAAGACTGACAGGCCCTAAGAAAGAGACCCAGTACTTC	CASSLRLTGPKKETQYF
-	TRBV6-1	TRBJ2-7	many	TGTGCCAGAATTAGGCCGCCGGTTCGGAAGGGGTCCTACGAGCAGTACTTC	CARIRPPVRKGSYEQYF
-	TRBV7-2	TRBJ1-1	-	TGTGCCAGCAGCCCAATTGGGGGGGGATTAGGCACTGAAGCTCTCTTT	CASSPIGGGLGTEALF
-	TRBV2	TRBJ2-3	few	TGTGCCAGCAGTTTATTCCCAGTAAACTCGGATACGCAGTATTTT	CASSLFPVNSDTQYF
-	TRBV10-2	TRBJ2-7	few	TGCGCCAGCAGTGAGTGGGGGCGAAGCTCCTACGAGCAGTACTTC	CASSEWGRSSYEQYF
TRBD2	TRBV10-3	TRBJ2-7	many	TGTGCCATCAGTGTCGGACTAGCGGGAGCCTACGAGCAGTACTTC	CAISVGLAGAYEQYF
TRBD2	TRBV7-8	TRBJ2-7	few	TGTGCCAGCAGCCTCATCCCTCTAGCGGTGAGCTCCTACGAGCCGTACTTC	CASSLIPLAVSSYEPYF
-	TRBV14	TRBJ2-7	-	TGTGCCAGCAGCGAAACCGGACGGATCGAGCAGTACTTC	CASSETGRIEQYF
TRBD1	TRBV27	TRBJ2-7	-	TGTGCCAGCAGTCCGGGACAGGGAACGAGCGAGCAGTACTTC	CASSPGQGTSEQYF
TRBD2	TRBV12-3/TRBV12-4	TRBJ2-7	many	TGTGCCAGCAGCCACGGCAGCGGGGGCTACGAGCAGTACTTC	CASSHGSGGYEQYF
-	TRBV11-2	TRBJ1-6	-	TGTGCCAGCCGCGGGACCGCAGATAATTCACCCCTCCACTTT	CASRGTADNSPLHF
-	TRBV7-2	TRBJ1-2	many	TGTGCCAGCAGCCCTTCAGGGACAAACTATGGCTACACCTTC	CASSPSGTNYGYTF
-	TRBV7-2	TRBJ2-5	many	TGTGCCAGCAGCTTAGCGTTCCGGGGAGAGACCCAGTACTTC	CASSLAFRGETQYF
TRBD1	TRBV28	TRBJ2-6	many	TGTGCCAGCAGCGAGACAGGGGGCGCCGGGGCCAACGTCCTGACTTTC	CASSETGGAGANVLTF
-	TRBV27	TRBJ2-1	-	TGTGCCAGCAGTTTAGGAGGGCACTCCTACAATGAGCAGTTCTTC	CASSLGGHSYNEQFF
TRBD2	TRBV5-1	TRBJ2-2	-	TGCGCCAGCAGCTTTCGTGTAGCGGGAACCGGGGAGCTGTTTTTT	CASSFRVAGTGELFF
-	TRBV29-1	TRBJ2-2	few	TGCAGCGCCAGATACACCGGGGAGCTGTTTTTT	CSARYTGELFF